Presented here are 25 T cell receptor beta chains from one specimen sequenced in a study of OX40 agonist ivuxolimab in advanced cancers. TCRdb's copy holds only in-frame clones and misses some; the assay was immunoSEQ multiplex PCR. The sample has around 83,000 clones, roughly 88% seen once. The sample here was CD4+ or CD8+ T cells sorted from blood, taken in a trial of the OX40 agonist ivuxolimab. These TCRs come from an adult with an advanced solid tumor such as melanoma, head and neck, liver or kidney cancer.

V gene TRBV5-1 combines with J gene TRBJ2-5, with 8 bases lining up with TRBD1. Germline CDR1 is SGHRS and CDR2 is YFSETQ. J lost 5 bases, V lost 7 bases, and 10 bases had no gene match. The CDR3 sequence is 14 residues long. The CDR3 coding sequence is TGCGCCAGCTCCCTGGGACAGGCGGGGGAGACCCAGTACTTC. Translation: CASSLGQAGETQYF.

This chain uses TRBV7-9 with TRBJ2-7; D gene unclear. This CDR3 has 16 residues. Trimming removed 1 base from V and 2 bases from J, with 15 bases in between. Germline loops: CDR1 SEHNR, CDR2 FQNEAQ (reference sequence). The CDR3 protein is CASSLGGSGYTYEQYF. DNA of the CDR3: TGTGCCAGCAGCTTAGGTGGGTCCGGGTATACCTACGAGCAGTACTTC.

The chain combines TRBV7-3 with TRBJ2-2; 7 nucleotides match TRBD2. CDR1 is SGHTA, CDR2 FQGTGA, per germline. There are 16 residues in the CDR3. V was pared by 5 bases and J by 6 bases, with 12 bases of the junction left unmatched. The CDR3 is CASSPLGREISGELFF. CDR3 bases: TGTGCCAGCAGCCCCCTGGGGCGGGAGATTTCCGGGGAGCTGTTTTTT.

The V and J genes are TRBV28 and TRBJ2-4; 9 nucleotides match TRBD2. The germline CDR1 and CDR2 sequences are MDHEN and SYDVKM. Trimming removed 7 bases from V and 0 bases from J; junction bases left unmatched: 7. The CDR3 has 16 residues. The DNA for the CDR3 is TGTGCCAGCACATCGGCGGGGGGGCTAGCCAAAAACATTCAGTACTTC. Amino acids: CASTSAGGLAKNIQYF.

J is TRBJ2-1 and V is TRBV28; 9 bases align to TRBD2. Germline V gene lookup returns CDR1 MDHEN and CDR2 SYDVKM. CDR3 length: 15 residues. The ends lost 6 bases at V and 6 bases at J; junction bases unmatched: 9. The CDR3 sequence: CASSTRLAVSNEQFF. CDR3 sequence (DNA): TGTGCCAGCAGCACTAGACTAGCGGTCTCCAATGAGCAGTTCTTC.

This chain connects TRBV5-1 to TRBJ2-3; TRBD1 or TRBD2 may be the D gene (5 bases each). Germline CDR1 and CDR2: SGHRS and YFSETQ. Trimming removed 4 bases from V and 5 bases from J, with 17 bases in between. This CDR3 comprises 15 residues. CDR3 nucleotides: TGCGCCAGCAGCGACGGGACGTCGGCGGAAGATACGCAGTATTTT. It translates to CASSDGTSAEDTQYF.

The chain carries TRBV6-1 and TRBJ2-7; perhaps TRBD2 as D (6 bases). The CDR3 is made up of 13 amino acids. Germline-derived CDR1 and CDR2 are MNHNS and SASEGT. V lost 3 bases to trimming and J lost 7 bases, with 13 bases between them. CDR3 protein: CASSDEEGWEQYF. As DNA, the CDR3 is TGTGCCAGCAGTGACGAGGAGGGATGGGAGCAGTACTTC.

This sequence joins TRBV2 and TRBJ2-3; D possibly matches TRBD1 or TRBD2 (6 bases each). Germline-derived CDR1 and CDR2 are SNHLY and FYNNEI. Trimming took 2 bases from V and 6 from J, leaving 15 bases between them. The CDR3 loop spans 15 amino acids. Here the CDR3 DNA reads TGTGCCAGCAGTGAATTAGTAAGGGGGGAGGATACGCAGTATTTT. The encoded protein is CASSELVRGEDTQYF.

The chain has TRBV5-1 and TRBJ2-1; TRBD2 agrees at 8 bases. V shed 3 bases and J 9 bases; nucleotides not matched to a gene: 5. The CDR3 runs to 13 residues. Looked up from germline, CDR1 is SGHRS and CDR2 is YFSETQ. CDR3 nucleotide sequence: TGCGCCAGCAGCTCGCGGGAGGTCAGTGAGCAGTTCTTC. This encodes CASSSREVSEQFF.

The J gene is TRBJ1-1, the V gene TRBV7-9; D uncertain. CDR3 length equals 14 residues. V lost 5 bases and J 1 base, leaving 11 bases between the germline ends. Germline V gene sequence: CDR1 SEHNR, CDR2 FQNEAQ (reference sequence). This CDR3 reads CASSPEIGNTEAFF. In nucleotides, the CDR3 is TGTGCCAGCAGCCCCGAGATCGGGAACACTGAAGCTTTCTTT. The full variable domain, completed using reference TRBV7-9 and TRBJ1-1, is DTGVSQNPRHKITKRGQNVTFRCDPISEHNRLYWYRQTLGQGPEFLTYFQNEAQLEKSRLLSDRFSAERPKGSFSTLEIQRTEQGDSAMYLCASSPEIGNTEAFFGQGTRLTVV.

V and J are TRBV28 and TRBJ2-4, with D tentatively TRBD2 (6 bases). Trimming cost V 4 bases and J 9 bases, with 16 bases left between them. This CDR3 has 14 residues. Germline values: CDR1 MDHEN, CDR2 SYDVKM. CDR3 nucleotide sequence: TGTGCCAGCAGTTCCCTTACGGGGGTTGGCATTCAGTACTTC. Residues: CASSSLTGVGIQYF.

The V call is TRBV20-1, the J call TRBJ1-1; maybe TRBD1 (5 bases). Germline loops: CDR1 DFQATT, CDR2 SNEGSKA (reference sequence). The CDR3 is 11 residues long. V gave up 8 bases and J gave up 8 bases, with 15 bases separating them. The CDR3, as DNA: TGCAGTCTCGGGGGATCAGAGGAAGCTTTCTTT. This gives the protein CSLGGSEEAFF.

The chain carries TRBV6-4 and TRBJ1-3; unclear D gene. Trimming cost V 6 bases and J 4 bases, with 25 bases left between them. The CDR3 has 18 amino acids. The germline V gene has CDR1 MRHNA and CDR2 SNTAGT. Here the CDR3 reads CASSVPQGGRERGNTIYF. The CDR3, as DNA: TGTGCCAGCAGCGTCCCTCAAGGTGGCAGAGAAAGAGGAAACACCATATATTTT.

The CDR3 DNA reads TGTGCCAGCAGCTTAGGAGGGGCCTTACTCTATGGCTACACCTTC. Translating it yields CASSLGGALLYGYTF. This chain joins TRBV7-2 and TRBJ1-2; maybe TRBD1 (5 bases). V lost 1 base, J lost 4 bases, and 13 bases lay in between. CDR1 SGHTA and CDR2 FQGNSA come from the germline V gene. The CDR3 runs 15 residues. The whole variable domain, filled in from reference TRBV7-2 and TRBJ1-2, reads GAGVSQSPSNKVTEKGKDVELRCDPISGHTALYWYRQSLGQGLEFLIYFQGNSAPDKSGLPSDRFSAERTGGSVSTLTIQRTQQEDSAVYLCASSLGGALLYGYTFGSGTRLTVV.

V gene TRBV29-1 combines with J gene TRBJ2-5; TRBD2 aligns across 8 bases. Germline V gives CDR1 SQVTM, CDR2 ANQGSEA. CDR3 size: 13 residues. V shed 4 bases, J shed 1 base, and the junction held 2 bases outside the gene matches. The CDR3 DNA reads TGCAGCGTTGGTAGCGGGGTCCAAGAGACCCAGTACTTC. Translated: CSVGSGVQETQYF.

The chain employs TRBV19 and TRBJ2-5; D is undetermined. The CDR3 is 13 amino acids. Germline CDR1 LNHDA, CDR2 SQIVND (reference sequence). The V and J ends lost 1 base and 4 bases respectively, with 7 bases between them. CDR3 coding DNA: TGTGCCAGTAGTATAGGCGGCCCAGAGACCCAGTACTTC. Residues: CASSIGGPETQYF.

This chain joins TRBV11-2 and TRBJ1-1, with D hard to call. The CDR3 has 13 amino acids. Per the germline V gene, CDR1 is SGHAT and CDR2 is FQNNGV. Trimming took 1 base from V and 0 from J, leaving 3 bases between them. The chain's CDR3 is CASSLAMNTEAFF. The CDR3 nucleotides read TGTGCCAGCAGCTTAGCCATGAACACTGAAGCTTTCTTT.

This rearrangement joins TRBV18 to TRBJ1-4; possibly TRBD1 for D (5 bases). Germline loops: CDR1 KGHSH, CDR2 LQKENI. The CDR3 length is 17 residues. The germline V and J ends were trimmed by 2 bases and 4 bases, with 17 bases remaining between them. As DNA, the CDR3 is TGTGCCAGCTCACCAAGAGGCGGGGGAACCCTTAATGAAAAACTGTTTTTT. Translation: CASSPRGGGTLNEKLFF.

The chain joins TRBV5-5 to TRBJ2-3; D may match TRBD1 or TRBD2 (5 bases each). V lost 7 bases, J lost 5 bases, and 14 bases lay in between. The CDR3 consists of 13 residues. Germline CDR1 SGHKS, CDR2 YYEKEE (reference sequence). The CDR3 DNA sequence: TGTGCCAGCGGGGACGCCGGTTTAGATACGCAGTATTTT. This gives the protein CASGDAGLDTQYF.

This chain joins TRBV5-8 and TRBJ2-7, with a weak D call TRBD2 (5 bases). From germline, CDR1 is SGHTS and CDR2 YDEGEE. The length of the CDR3 is 13 residues. The ends were cut back, 3 bases at V and 6 bases at J, with 13 bases in the middle. The CDR3 loop is CASSSTLVSEQYF. DNA of the CDR3: TGTGCCAGCAGCTCGACACTAGTTTCCGAGCAGTACTTC.

V usage is TRBV5-6 and J usage is TRBJ2-7, with 9 nucleotides matching TRBD1. Germline trimming cut 0 bases from V and 6 bases from J; bases unmatched to any gene: 10. Germline lookup yields CDR1 SGHDT and CDR2 YYEEEE. The CDR3 has 16 residues. This CDR3 is CASSLGQGTGLREQYF. CDR3 in DNA: TGTGCCAGCAGCTTGGGGCAGGGGACAGGGCTCCGCGAGCAGTACTTC.

This chain connects TRBV6-1 to TRBJ2-5, with D possibly TRBD1 on 6 matching bases. The ends were cut back, 1 base at V and 5 bases at J, with 11 bases in the middle. CDR1 and CDR2 (germline): MNHNS, SASEGT. This CDR3 region has 14 residues. The CDR3 DNA sequence: TGTGCCAGCAGTGAAGGGGGGCTGGGGGAGACCCAGTACTTC. Protein sequence: CASSEGGLGETQYF.

This chain uses TRBV9 with TRBJ2-1; 8 bases fit TRBD2. This CDR3 comprises 15 residues. Germline CDR1 SGDLS, CDR2 YYNGEE. With V trimmed by 1 base and J by 8 bases, 8 bases remained unmatched. The CDR3 reads CASSVSPGLEDEQFF. The CDR3 DNA sequence: TGTGCCAGCAGCGTATCCCCGGGACTAGAGGATGAGCAGTTCTTC.

The chain has TRBV9 and TRBJ1-3; TRBD1 aligns across 7 bases. With 4 bases clipped from V and 2 bases from J, the junction kept 6 bases outside the gene matches. CDR1 is SGDLS, CDR2 YYNGEE, per germline. This CDR3 has 15 residues. CDR3 region: CASSFQGEAGNTIYF. In DNA, the CDR3 is TGTGCCAGCAGCTTCCAGGGGGAGGCTGGAAACACCATATATTTT.

V usage is TRBV6-1 and J usage is TRBJ2-1; 8 nucleotides match TRBD2. The CDR3 spans 15 residues. The V gene's germline CDR1 is MNHNS and CDR2 SASEGT. Germline trimming cut 3 bases from V and 0 bases from J; bases unmatched to any gene: 1. For the CDR3, the DNA is TGTGCCAGCAGTGATGCGGGGGGCTCCTACAATGAGCAGTTCTTC. Its protein product is CASSDAGGSYNEQFF.